This T cell receptor beta chain was documented in a study of T cells in Graves' hyperthyroidism and ophthalmopathy. Study-level points and caveats: Ophthalmopathy was distinguished from stable hyperthyroidism by 13 V-J signatures.

Ophthalmopathy cases met thresholds of Clinical Activity Score at least 3, NOSPECS grade at least 4 and duration under 3 months. Researchers barred patients who had uncontrolled infection, other autoimmune disease, pregnancy or lactation. Diagnoses were established using clinical symptoms, serum thyroxine and TRAb, thyroid ultrasound and orbital computed tomography. On this clonotype itself: What it binds is unknown.

Researchers amplified the TCR beta CDR3 regions from RNA transcripts. The TCR CDR3 first-round RT-PCR relied on the HTBI primer set. TCRdb used MiXCR to reprocess the multiplex PCR reads, holding one entry per CDR3 protein. The sample lists some 300,000 distinct CDR3 sequences, approximately 19% occurring once. Trimming stripped 8 bases from V and 2 bases from J, with 17 bases between. Germline V CDR1 and CDR2: MDHEN, SYDVKM. This CDR3 contains 15 residues. This TCR came from a man aged 50-60 years with Graves' ophthalmopathy. The chain couples TRBV28 to TRBJ2-3; D is possibly TRBD2 (5 bases). What was sequenced was blood. CDR3 nucleotide sequence: TGTGCCAGCGCCCTTTTAAGGGAGATCACAGATACGCAGTATTTT. The encoded protein is CASALLREITDTQYF. Based on the CDR3 plus reference TRBV28 and TRBJ2-3, the full variable domain is DVKVTQSSRYLVKRTGEKVFLECVQDMDHENMFWYRQDPGLGLRLIYFSYDVKMKEKGDIPEGYSVSREKKERFSLILESASTNQTSMYLCASALLREITDTQYFGPGTRLTVL.